This entry features one T cell receptor (beta chain) sequence. Its antigen is unidentified. Generated by immunoSEQ multiplex PCR, the TCRdb table keeps only in-frame clones and is missing some. Here the sample spans 180,000 or so clones, around 85% being singletons. In germline, CDR1 is SGHTA, CDR2 FQGNSA. The CDR3 runs to 15 residues. Trimming at V came to 4 bases and at J to 5 bases, leaving 7 bases not matched to a gene. These data come from a study of Ad26.COV2.S vaccination and SARS-CoV-2 variants. The study's findings and limits: In vaccinated individuals, spike-specific CD8+ and CD4+ T cell responses reportedly displayed substantial breadth. TCR breadth and depth estimates may have understated total T cell responses. Ad26.COV2.S recipients had broader spike-specific TCRs (P = 0.0014).

The TCR comes from a human donor who had recovered from COVID-19. The chain employs TRBV7-2 and TRBJ2-3; 9 bases match TRBD2. Here the sequenced sample was peripheral blood, taken after recovery from COVID-19. The CDR3 bases are TGTGCCAGCAGCTCCGCGGGGGGGCGTAAAGATACGCAGTATTTT. This encodes CASSSAGGRKDTQYF.